This T cell receptor (beta chain) was documented in a study of T cell repertoires in cytomegalovirus infection. General study results and limits: The cumulative frequency of public TCR beta families identified carriers of CMV plus the relevant HLA. In two of eight donors, the top clonotype was HLA-C-restricted CMV-specific.

TCRdb ran MiXCR on the reads and lists one entry per CDR3 protein. The sample has fewer than 850,000 distinct CDR3 sequences, 25% to 35% seen once. To note about this clonotype: The antigen remains undetermined.

This sample comprised cultured CD8+ T cells from PBMCs, obtained from culture after CMV antigen stimulation. This receptor was obtained from a human donor in good health (CMV status not recorded). Some clones in this sample may be carry-over from other donors' samples.

This CDR3 is CASSFPRGETQYF. The CDR3 DNA sequence: TGTGCCAGCAGCTTCCCAAGGGGAGAGACCCAGTACTTC. The chain links TRBV7-6 to TRBJ2-5, with D possibly being TRBD1 (5 bases). In germline, CDR1 is SGHVS, CDR2 FNYEAQ. The CDR3 has 13 amino acids. Trimming took off 3 bases at V and 4 bases at J, with 9 bases between the two ends.